The T cell receptor beta chain under discussion was sequenced for a study of T cell responses to AZD1222 COVID-19 vaccine. Method: immunoSEQ multiplex PCR; TCRdb's copy keeps in-frame clones and lacks some. The repertoire holds about 120,000 clones, with about nine tenths as singletons. This CDR3 has 13 amino acids. From germline, CDR1 is MGHRA and CDR2 YSYEKL. The junction had 4 bases not matched to a gene; V was cut back by 0 bases and J by 9 bases. The genes are TRBV4-1 and TRBJ1-2, with 7 bases identical to TRBD1. The source material was peripheral blood, sampled 28 days after the second AZD1222 dose. The origin of this receptor is an adult who received the AZD1222 COVID-19 vaccine. CDR3 DNA sequence: TGCGCCAGCAGCCAAGATGAAGGGGGCAGCTACACCTTC. It encodes CASSQDEGGSYTF.